The 14 T cell receptor beta chains given below trace back to one sample, sequenced in a study of T cells expressing NK-cell markers. No DNA is given; TCRdb re-called the 5' RACE reads and lists each CDR3 protein once. The data show roughly 380,000 distinct CDR3 sequences, and the top ten clones hold over 4%. The material sequenced was blood T cells: a sorted CD56 or NKG2C T cell subset, CD4+ or CD8+ T cells, or bulk PBMC T cells (not recorded which). The receptors come from a man aged 18-70 years in good health.

The chain links TRBV24-1 to TRBJ2-1; TCRdb lists TRBD1, though no DNA is available to test this call. There are 15 residues in the CDR3. CDR1 and CDR2 (germline): KGHDR, SFDVKD. The CDR3 loop is CATSEGTGSYNEQFF.

The chain has TRBV12-3 or TRBV12-4 and TRBJ2-7; TCRdb picks TRBD2, but there is no DNA to check that call. The CDR3 length is 14 residues. The CDR3 loop is CASSHYSSSYEQYF.

The chain joins TRBV10-3 to TRBJ2-5. The CDR3 is 13 residues long. Germline assignment: CDR1 ENHRY and CDR2 SYGVKD. The CDR3 here is CAISGTTQETQYF.

The chain carries TRBV5-1 and TRBJ2-3; the TCRdb D gene call, TRBD2, has no DNA to confirm it. The germline V gene encodes CDR1 SGHRS and CDR2 YFSETQ. The CDR3 loop spans 17 amino acids. The CDR3 sequence is CASSPLKRGASTDTQYF.

The chain recombines TRBV7-9 with TRBJ2-3; the TCRdb call, TRBD2, lacks DNA for checking. Germline loops: CDR1 SEHNR, CDR2 FQNEAQ (reference sequence). The CDR3 totals 15 residues. CDR3 sequence: CASSRGEGPADTQYF.

The CDR3 sequence is CASSKMMGVDGRVNSPLHF. The gene calls are TRBV21-1 and TRBJ1-6. TRBV21-1 is a listed pseudogene. The CDR3 covers 19 residues.

The CDR3 protein is CASSSLNEQYF. This chain uses TRBV21-1 with TRBJ2-7. TRBV21-1 represents a pseudogene. The CDR3 contains 11 residues.

The chain has TRBV4-2 and TRBJ2-1; no DNA is available, so the TRBD1 call from TCRdb remains unchecked. The CDR3 is 15 amino acids. From germline, CDR1 is LGHNA and CDR2 YNFKEQ. CDR3 residues: CASSQVRGMRGEQFF.

The chain recombines TRBV18 with TRBJ2-5; TCRdb calls TRBD2, which cannot be checked without DNA. The germline CDR1 and CDR2 sequences are KGHSH and LQKENI. The CDR3 is 15 amino acids. CDR3 loop: CASSPGLAGVETQYF.

The J gene is TRBJ2-3, the V gene TRBV7-8; TCRdb reports TRBD1, a call that lacks DNA to check it against. Per the germline V gene, CDR1 is SGHVS and CDR2 is FQNEAQ. The CDR3 runs 16 residues. CDR3 loop: CASSLGRRGSTDTQYF.

The chain joins TRBV10-3 to TRBJ1-1; TCRdb returns TRBD1, unconfirmable since there is no DNA. The CDR3 extends over 12 amino acids. Germline V gene lookup returns CDR1 ENHRY and CDR2 SYGVKD. CDR3 sequence: CAISKPGQLAFF.

This chain connects TRBV2 to TRBJ1-1. The CDR3 loop spans 12 amino acids. CDR1 and CDR2 (germline): SNHLY, FYNNEI. CDR3 sequence: CASTLQNTEAFF.

This sequence joins TRBV7-2 and TRBJ2-1; TCRdb calls TRBD1, which cannot be checked without DNA. This CDR3 comprises 15 residues. Germline V CDR1 and CDR2: SGHTA, FQGNSA. This CDR3 reads CASSTTGQLSNEQFF.

This chain uses TRBV5-6 with TRBJ2-1; TCRdb calls TRBD1, which cannot be checked without DNA. CDR3 length: 15 residues. Per germline, CDR1 SGHDT and CDR2 YYEEEE. The CDR3 loop reads CASSLWGPAYNEQFF. Full variable domain (missing parts from reference TRBV5-6 and TRBJ2-1): DAGVTQSPTHLIKTRGQQVTLRCSPKSGHDTVSWYQQALGQGPQFIFQYYEEEERQRGNFPDRFSGHQFPNYSSELNVNALLLGDSALYLCASSLWGPAYNEQFFGPGTRLTVL.